These 5 T cell receptor beta chains were sequenced from one sample in a study of T cell repertoires in cytomegalovirus infection. TCRdb called the reads again in MiXCR, with one record for every CDR3 protein. The sample consists of fewer than 350,000 distinct CDR3 sequences, more than 9% of them appearing once. The specimen was PBMCs. These receptors were collected from a human donor in good health (CMV status not recorded). Some clones in this sample may be carry-over from other donors' samples.

This clonotype was seen ten or more times. The J gene is TRBJ2-3, the V gene TRBV7-2; D ambiguous. Germline loops: CDR1 SGHTA, CDR2 FQGNSA. Trimming stripped 7 bases from V and 6 bases from J, with 14 bases between. The CDR3 has 13 residues. DNA for the CDR3: TGTGCCAGCACCACTACGGGTGGGGATACGCAGTATTTT. Translation: CASTTTGGDTQYF.

CDR3 nucleotide sequence: TGTGCCAGCAGTTACCACGGTGATGCCGACGAGCAGTACTTC. It encodes CASSYHGDADEQYF. J is TRBJ2-7 and V is TRBV6-5; D remains ambiguous. The CDR3 runs to 14 residues. Per germline, CDR1 MNHEY and CDR2 SVGAGI. Trimming shortened V by 2 bases and J by 5 bases, and 13 bases separated the two germline ends.

Details on this clonotype: This may come from a read error, since a much larger clone is one base off. The chain employs TRBV11-1 and TRBJ1-1; D call uncertain. Per germline, CDR1 SGHAT and CDR2 FQDESV (reference sequence). The CDR3 spans 18 residues. CDR3 bases: TGTGCCAGCACCAACACTAAGGTTGGGAGGCCGGGATACACTGAAGCTTCCTTT. The encoded protein is CASTNTKVGRPGYTEASF.

This clonotype appeared a few times. The chain recombines TRBV15 with TRBJ1-5, with D possibly matching TRBD1 (6 bases). Germline-derived CDR1 and CDR2 are LNHNV and YYDKDF (reference sequence). The length of the CDR3 is 14 residues. V was cut by 4 bases and J by 1 base, with 8 bases left in between. The CDR3 DNA follows: TGTGCCACCAGCAAAGGGGGAAGCAATCAGCCCCAGCATTTT. The encoded protein is CATSKGGSNQPQHF.

This clonotype was detected many times. This chain uses TRBV28 with TRBJ2-1; D uncertain. V dropped 7 bases and J dropped 10 bases, with 14 bases sitting between them. CDR3 length: 12 amino acids. Germline V CDR1 and CDR2: MDHEN, SYDVKM. CDR3 nucleotide sequence: TGTGCCAGCACCGCCGAGGTGAAGGAGCAGTTCTTC. Its protein product is CASTAEVKEQFF.